This T cell receptor (beta chain) was retrieved from a study of T-cell memory formation after mild COVID-19. In regard to this clonotype: The antigen remains unidentified. This may arise from a read error, as a much more abundant clone is one base away.

The V gene's germline CDR1 is SGHTA and CDR2 FQGNSA. The CDR3 totals 13 residues. Trimming cost V 1 base and J 8 bases, with 9 bases left between them. UMIs and sample barcodes were carried by the TCR alpha and TCR beta cDNA libraries that 5'RACE produced using constant-segment primers. TCRdb used MiXCR to reprocess the 5' RACE reads, holding one entry per CDR3 protein. This table has hundreds of thousands of distinct CDR3 sequences, roughly 20% appearing once. Overall study results and limits: What remained unconfirmed was the SARS-CoV-2 specificity of second-wave clones peaking on day 37. From day 15 to 85, contracting clones were balanced between CD4 and CD8, whereas later expanders leaned toward CD4+.

Sequenced: PBMCs or a T cell subset sorted from them (not recorded which). The chain carries TRBV7-2 and TRBJ2-1, with TRBD1 as a possible D gene (6 bases). The clonotype was recovered from a man between 18 and 29 years old who had mild COVID-19 (a few samples of this study predate the infection). Cell type and time point are not known. The CDR3 reads CASSLDRDHEQFF. CDR3 coding DNA: TGTGCCAGCAGCTTAGACAGGGACCATGAGCAGTTCTTC.